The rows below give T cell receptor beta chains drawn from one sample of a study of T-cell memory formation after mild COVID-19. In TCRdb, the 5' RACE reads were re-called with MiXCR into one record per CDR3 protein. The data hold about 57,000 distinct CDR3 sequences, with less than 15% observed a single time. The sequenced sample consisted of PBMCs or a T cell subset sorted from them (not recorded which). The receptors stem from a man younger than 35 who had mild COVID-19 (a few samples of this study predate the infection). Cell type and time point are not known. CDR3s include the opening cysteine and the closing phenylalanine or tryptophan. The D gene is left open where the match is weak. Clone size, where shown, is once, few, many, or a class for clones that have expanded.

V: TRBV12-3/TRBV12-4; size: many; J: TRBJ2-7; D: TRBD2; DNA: TGTGCCAGCAGACTAGCGGGGGACTCCTACGAGCAGTACTTC; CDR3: CASRLAGDSYEQYF
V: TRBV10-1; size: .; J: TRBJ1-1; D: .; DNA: TGCGCCAGCAGTGAGTCTACAGAGATGAACACTGAAGCTTTCTTT; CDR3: CASSESTEMNTEAFF
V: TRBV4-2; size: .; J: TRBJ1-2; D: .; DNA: TGTGCCAGCAGCCAAGAAAGCGGGGGCAGCTATGGCTACACCTTC; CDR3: CASSQESGGSYGYTF
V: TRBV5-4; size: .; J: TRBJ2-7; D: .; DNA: TGTGCCAGCAGCGGGCAGGTCCCCTACGAGCAGTACTTC; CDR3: CASSGQVPYEQYF
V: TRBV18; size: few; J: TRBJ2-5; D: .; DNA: TGTGCCAGCTCACCGCGAGTGGACGAGACCCAGTACTTC; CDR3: CASSPRVDETQYF
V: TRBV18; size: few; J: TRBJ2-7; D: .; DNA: TGTGCCAGCTCACCCGACGTCGGCCCCTACGAGCAGTACTTC; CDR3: CASSPDVGPYEQYF
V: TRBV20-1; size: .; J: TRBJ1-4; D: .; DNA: TGCAGTGATACCTGGGGTCAAACTAATGAAAAACTGTTTTTT; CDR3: CSDTWGQTNEKLFF
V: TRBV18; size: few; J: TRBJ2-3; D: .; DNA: TGTGCCAGCTCAGGCTTAGCAGATACGCAGTATTTT; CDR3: CASSGLADTQYF
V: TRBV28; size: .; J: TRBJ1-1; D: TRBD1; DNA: TGTGCCAGCACTCAGGGGGCCACTGAAGCTTTCTTT; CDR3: CASTQGATEAFF
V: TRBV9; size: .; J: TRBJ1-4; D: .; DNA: TGTGCCAGCAGCTCCCAGGGACGCGGTGATGAAAAACTGTTTTTT; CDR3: CASSSQGRGDEKLFF
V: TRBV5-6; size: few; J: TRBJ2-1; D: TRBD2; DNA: TGTGCCAGCAGCTCGCCGACTAGCGGTAGAGCTGTGCAGTTCTTC; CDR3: CASSSPTSGRAVQFF
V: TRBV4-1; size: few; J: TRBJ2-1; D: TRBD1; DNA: TGCGCCAGCAGCCAAGAACCCGGGACAGGGGAGAATGAGCAGTTCTTC; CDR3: CASSQEPGTGENEQFF
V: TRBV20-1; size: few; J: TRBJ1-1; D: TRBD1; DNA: TGCAGTGCCGGGGACAGTCAAGGAGGGAACACTGAAGCTTTCTTT; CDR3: CSAGDSQGGNTEAFF
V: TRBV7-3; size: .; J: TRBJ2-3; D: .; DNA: TGTGCCAGCAGTCTGACGACCTACCTCACAGATACGCAGTATTTT; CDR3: CASSLTTYLTDTQYF
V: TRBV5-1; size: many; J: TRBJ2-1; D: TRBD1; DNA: TGCGCCAGCAGTCAGGGGGCCCTAACCTACAATGAGCAGTTCTTC; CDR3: CASSQGALTYNEQFF
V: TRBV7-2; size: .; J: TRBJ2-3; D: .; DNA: TGTGCCAGCAGGGGAGGAGATACGCAGTATTTT; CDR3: CASRGGDTQYF
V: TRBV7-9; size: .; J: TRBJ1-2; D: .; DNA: TGTGCCAGCAGCTTAGAGGGCCATGGCTACACCTTC; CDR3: CASSLEGHGYTF
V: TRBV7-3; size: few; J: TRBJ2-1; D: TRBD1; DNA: TGTGCCAGCAGCCCGCAGGGGGCGGTGAATGAGCAGTTCTTC; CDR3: CASSPQGAVNEQFF
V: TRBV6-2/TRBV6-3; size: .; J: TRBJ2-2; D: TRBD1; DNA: TGTGCCAGCGGCCGGACAGGGGGAACCGGGGAGCTGTTTTTT; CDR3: CASGRTGGTGELFF
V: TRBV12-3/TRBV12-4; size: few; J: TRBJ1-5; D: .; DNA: TGTGCCAGCAGTTCCCTAGGAAGCAATCAGCCCCAGCATTTT; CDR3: CASSSLGSNQPQHF
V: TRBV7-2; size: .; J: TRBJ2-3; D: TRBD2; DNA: TGTGCCAGCAGCCTCTGGACTAGCGGGGTTAGCACAGATACGCAGTATTTT; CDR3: CASSLWTSGVSTDTQYF
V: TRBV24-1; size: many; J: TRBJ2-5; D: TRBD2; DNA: TGTGCCACGCAGGGACTAGACCAAGAGACCCAGTACTTC; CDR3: CATQGLDQETQYF
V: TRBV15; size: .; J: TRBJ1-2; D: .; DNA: TGTGCCACCAGCAGAGAAGGTAGTGGCTACACCTTC; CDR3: CATSREGSGYTF
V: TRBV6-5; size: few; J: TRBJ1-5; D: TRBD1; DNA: TGTGCCAGCAGTAATCCGGGACAGGGTGGAGAGCCCCAGCATTTT; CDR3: CASSNPGQGGEPQHF
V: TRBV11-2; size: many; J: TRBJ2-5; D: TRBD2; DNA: TGTGCCAGCAGCCGTAGCGGGGTGGAGACCCAGTACTTC; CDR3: CASSRSGVETQYF
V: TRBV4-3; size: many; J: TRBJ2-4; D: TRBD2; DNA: TGCGCCAGCAGCCAATTCAGGGGCGAACGGGGGGGAACCCTAGCCAAAAACATTCAGTACTTC; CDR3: CASSQFRGERGGTLAKNIQYF
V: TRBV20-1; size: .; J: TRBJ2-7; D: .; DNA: TGCAGTGCTAATTGGCAGGGACAGTACTTC; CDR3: CSANWQGQYF
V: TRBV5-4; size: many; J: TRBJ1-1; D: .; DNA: TGTGCCAGCAGGCGCATAGGGGGACAAAAGAACACTGAAGCTTTCTTT; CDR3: CASRRIGGQKNTEAFF
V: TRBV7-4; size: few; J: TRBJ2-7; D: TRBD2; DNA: TGTGCCAGCAGCCTCGGACTAGCGGCCAGACGAAAAGACGAGCAGTACTTC; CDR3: CASSLGLAARRKDEQYF
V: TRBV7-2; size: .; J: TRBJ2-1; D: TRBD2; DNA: TGTGCCAGCAGCTTCGGACTAGCGGGGCCTGGGGAGCAGTTCTTC; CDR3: CASSFGLAGPGEQFF
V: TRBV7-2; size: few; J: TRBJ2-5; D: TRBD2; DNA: TGTGCCAGCAGCCTGGTCTGGGAGGGGTGGCAAGAGACCCAGTACTTC; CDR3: CASSLVWEGWQETQYF
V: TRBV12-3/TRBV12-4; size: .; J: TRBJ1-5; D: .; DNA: TGTGCCAGCAGTTTAGGGGGGAGCAATCAGCCCCAGCATTTT; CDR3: CASSLGGSNQPQHF
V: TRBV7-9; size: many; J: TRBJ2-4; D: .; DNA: TGTGCCAGCAGCTTAGACTCTGGAGGGGGAAACATTCAGTACTTC; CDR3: CASSLDSGGGNIQYF
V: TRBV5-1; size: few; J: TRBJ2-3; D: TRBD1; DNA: TGCGCCAGCAGCTTGGTAGCCAGGGGGTCAGATACGCAGTATTTT; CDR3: CASSLVARGSDTQYF
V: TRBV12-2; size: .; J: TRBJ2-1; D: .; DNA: TGTGCAAGTCGCACCCTCGCGGCTTTGGATGAGCAGTTCTTC; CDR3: CASRTLAALDEQFF
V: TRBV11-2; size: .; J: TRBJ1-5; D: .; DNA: TGTGCCAGCAGCTTAGGCAGGGGAGGACACGGTCAGCCCCAGCATTTT; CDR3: CASSLGRGGHGQPQHF
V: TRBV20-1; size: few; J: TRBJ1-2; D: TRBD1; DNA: TGCAGTGCTAGTCCTACCGGGACAGGGAACTATGGCTACACCTTC; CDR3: CSASPTGTGNYGYTF
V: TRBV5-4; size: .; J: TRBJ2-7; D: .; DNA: TGTGCCAGCAGGTTGGGGGCCGAGCAGTACTTC; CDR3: CASRLGAEQYF
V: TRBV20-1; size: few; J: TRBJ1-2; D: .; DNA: TGCAGTGCTCCCTCGAAGGTGCGATATGGCTACACCTTC; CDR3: CSAPSKVRYGYTF
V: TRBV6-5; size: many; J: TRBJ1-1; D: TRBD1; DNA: TGTGCCAGCAGTTTGTACAGGGGCACTGAAGCTTTCTTT; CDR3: CASSLYRGTEAFF
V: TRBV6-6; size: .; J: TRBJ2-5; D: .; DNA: TGTGCCAGCAGCACCTTTGTTACAGAGACCCAGTACTTC; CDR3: CASSTFVTETQYF
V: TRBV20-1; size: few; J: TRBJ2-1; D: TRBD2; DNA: TGCAGTGCTAGAGACTCCCAGCGGGGGGCCTACAATGAGCAGTTCTTC; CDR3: CSARDSQRGAYNEQFF
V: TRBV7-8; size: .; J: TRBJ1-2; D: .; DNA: TGTGCCAGCAGCTTAGGGAACCGACAGGCAAGCTATGGCTACACCTTC; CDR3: CASSLGNRQASYGYTF
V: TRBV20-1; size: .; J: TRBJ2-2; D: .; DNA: TGCAGTGCCGACAGAACGAACACCGGGGAGCTGTTTTTT; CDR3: CSADRTNTGELFF
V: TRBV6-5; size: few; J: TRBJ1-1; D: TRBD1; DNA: TGTGCCAGCAGTGCAACCGGACAGGGGAACACTGAAGCTTTCTTT; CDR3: CASSATGQGNTEAFF
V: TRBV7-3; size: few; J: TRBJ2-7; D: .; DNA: TGTGCCAGCAGCGCAGGGTCCGAGCAGTACTTC; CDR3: CASSAGSEQYF
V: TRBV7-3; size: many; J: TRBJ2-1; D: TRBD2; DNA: TGTGCCAGCAGCAAACTAGCGGGGGCTTACAATGAGCAGTTCTTC; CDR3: CASSKLAGAYNEQFF
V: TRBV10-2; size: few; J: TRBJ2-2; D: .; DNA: TGCGCCAGCAGAAAGACAGACACCGGGGAGCTGTTTTTT; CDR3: CASRKTDTGELFF
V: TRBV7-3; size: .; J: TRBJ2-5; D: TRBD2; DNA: TGTGCCAGCAGCCCCGGGGGGGACCAAGAGACCCAGTACTTC; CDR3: CASSPGGDQETQYF
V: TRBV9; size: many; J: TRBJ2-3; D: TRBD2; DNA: TGTGCCAGCAGCTCGGGAGGGAATACGCAGTATTTT; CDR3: CASSSGGNTQYF
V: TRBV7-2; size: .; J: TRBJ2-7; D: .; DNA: TGTGCCAGCAGCTTGGAGCGGGACAGCTACGAGCAGTACTTC; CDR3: CASSLERDSYEQYF
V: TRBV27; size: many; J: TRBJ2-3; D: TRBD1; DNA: TGTGCCAGCAGTAAAGCGGGACAGGGACGTCAATATACGCAGTATTTT; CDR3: CASSKAGQGRQYTQYF
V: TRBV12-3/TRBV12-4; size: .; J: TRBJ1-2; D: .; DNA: TGTGCCAGCAGTTTAGGAGTAGGGCTAGCTAACTATGGCTACACCTTC; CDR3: CASSLGVGLANYGYTF
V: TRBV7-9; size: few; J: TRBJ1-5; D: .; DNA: TGTGCCAGCAGCCTAGGATTCGGGAATCAGCCCCAGCATTTT; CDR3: CASSLGFGNQPQHF
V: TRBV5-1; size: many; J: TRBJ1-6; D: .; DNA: TGCGCCAGCAGCCTCAAGGGGACTCCCACGCGAGATTCACCCCTCCACTTT; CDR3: CASSLKGTPTRDSPLHF
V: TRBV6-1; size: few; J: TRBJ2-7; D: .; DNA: TGTGCCAGCAGCGCCAACAGGAACGAGCAGTACTTC; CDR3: CASSANRNEQYF
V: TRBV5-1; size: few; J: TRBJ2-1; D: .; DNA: TGCGCCAGCAGCTTGGGCGGCAGGGGAGTCGATGAGCAGTTCTTC; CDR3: CASSLGGRGVDEQFF
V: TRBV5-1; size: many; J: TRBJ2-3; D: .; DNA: TGCGCCAGCAGCTTGTCAGCTCCAGATACGCAGTATTTT; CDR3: CASSLSAPDTQYF
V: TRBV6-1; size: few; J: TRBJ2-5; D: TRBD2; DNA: TGTGCCAGCAGGCCGGGGGGGCAGGAGACCCAGTACTTC; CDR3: CASRPGGQETQYF
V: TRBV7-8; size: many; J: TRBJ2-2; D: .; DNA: TGTGCCAGCAGCGCAGTCGCGAACACCGGGGAGCTGTTTTTT; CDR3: CASSAVANTGELFF